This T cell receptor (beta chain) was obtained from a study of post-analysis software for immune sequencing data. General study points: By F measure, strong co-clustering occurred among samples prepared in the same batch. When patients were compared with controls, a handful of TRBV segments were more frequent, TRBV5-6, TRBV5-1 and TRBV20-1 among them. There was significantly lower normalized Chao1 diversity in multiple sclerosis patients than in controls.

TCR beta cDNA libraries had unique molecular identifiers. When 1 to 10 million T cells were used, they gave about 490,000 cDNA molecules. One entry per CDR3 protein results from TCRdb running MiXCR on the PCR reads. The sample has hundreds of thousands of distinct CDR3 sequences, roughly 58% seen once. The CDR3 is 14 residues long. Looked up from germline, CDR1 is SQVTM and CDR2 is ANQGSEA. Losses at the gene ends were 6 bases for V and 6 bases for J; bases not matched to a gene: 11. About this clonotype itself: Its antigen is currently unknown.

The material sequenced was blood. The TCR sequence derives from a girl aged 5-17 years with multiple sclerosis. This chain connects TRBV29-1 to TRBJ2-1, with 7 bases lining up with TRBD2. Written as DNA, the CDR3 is TGCAGCGTCGGTCCCCGGGCTAGCGGCAATGAGCAGTTCTTC. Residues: CSVGPRASGNEQFF.